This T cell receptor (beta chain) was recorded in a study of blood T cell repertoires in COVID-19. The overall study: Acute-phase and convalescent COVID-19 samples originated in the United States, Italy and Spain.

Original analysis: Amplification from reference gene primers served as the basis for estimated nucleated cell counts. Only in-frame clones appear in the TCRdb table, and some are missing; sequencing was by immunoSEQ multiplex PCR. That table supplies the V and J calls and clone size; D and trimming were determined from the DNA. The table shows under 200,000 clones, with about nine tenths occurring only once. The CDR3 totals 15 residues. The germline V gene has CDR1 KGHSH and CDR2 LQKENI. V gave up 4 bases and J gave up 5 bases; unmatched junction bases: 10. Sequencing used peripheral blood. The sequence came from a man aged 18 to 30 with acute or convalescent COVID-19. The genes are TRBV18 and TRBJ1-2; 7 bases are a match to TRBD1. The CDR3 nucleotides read TGTGCCAGCTCACACAGCATAACAGGGGTATATGGCTACACCTTC. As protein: CASSHSITGVYGYTF.